The next 15 T cell receptor beta chains were all read from a single sample in a study of shared clonotypes between healthy human individuals. Sequencing used immunoSEQ multiplex PCR; TCRdb keeps in-frame clones, though not all of them. The data show approximately 1,500,000 clones, approximately 96% seen once. The sequencing input was naive CD4+ T cells sorted from blood. As to subset: CD45RA+ positively selected. The source of these receptors is a man aged 25-45 years in good health.

V and J are TRBV13 and TRBJ2-7, with 14 bases identical to TRBD2. Losses at the gene ends were 1 base for V and 6 bases for J; bases not matched to a gene: 8. From germline, CDR1 is PRHDT and CDR2 FYEKMQ (reference sequence). The CDR3 is made up of 17 amino acids. The CDR3 DNA reads as TGTGCCAGCAGCTTAGCCCTGCTCGGACTAGCGGGAGGCGAGCAGTACTTC. Its translation: CASSLALLGLAGGEQYF. The full variable domain, its missing parts supplied by reference TRBV13 and TRBJ2-7, is AAGVIQSPRHLIKEKRETATLKCYPIPRHDTVYWYQQGPGQDPQFLISFYEKMQSDKGSIPDRFSAQQFSDYHSELNMSSLELGDSALYFCASSLALLGLAGGEQYFGPGTRLTVT.

The V call is TRBV28, the J call TRBJ1-3; 7 bases agree with TRBD1. V lost 3 bases, J lost 3 bases, and 8 bases stayed unmatched. Germline loops: CDR1 MDHEN, CDR2 SYDVKM. The CDR3 is 16 residues long. The CDR3, as DNA: TGTGCCAGCAGTTTGGGGACAGTTCAAGATGGAAACACCATATATTTT. Protein: CASSLGTVQDGNTIYF.

J is TRBJ2-7 and V is TRBV10-3, with 14 bases that match TRBD2. With 0 bases clipped from V and 1 base from J, the junction kept 5 bases outside the gene matches. The CDR3 spans 18 residues. Germline V lookup: CDR1 ENHRY, CDR2 SYGVKD. The CDR3 nucleotides are TGTGCCATCAGTGAGTCCGGGACTAGCGGGAGTAGGTCCTACGAGCAGTACTTC. It encodes CAISESGTSGSRSYEQYF.

The chain recombines TRBV2 with TRBJ1-1; no definite D call. The CDR3 has 14 residues. Germline values: CDR1 SNHLY, CDR2 FYNNEI. V lost 4 bases and J 0 bases, leaving 9 bases between the germline ends. DNA of the CDR3: TGTGCCAGCAGTGCGCTAACGATGAACACTGAAGCTTTCTTT. It encodes CASSALTMNTEAFF. The complete variable domain, with remaining parts taken from reference TRBV2 and TRBJ1-1, reads EPEVTQTPSHQVTQMGQEVILRCVPISNHLYFYWYRQILGQKVEFLVSFYNNEISEKSEIFDDQFSVERPDGSNFTLKIRSTKLEDSAMYFCASSALTMNTEAFFGQGTRLTVV.

CDR3 region: CASKSSGRFDEQYF. In DNA form, the CDR3 reads TGTGCCAGCAAATCTAGCGGGAGGTTCGACGAGCAGTACTTC. The chain is built from TRBV18 and TRBJ2-7, with TRBD2 matching over 11 bases. CDR1 is KGHSH and CDR2 is LQKENI in the germline V gene. The CDR3 covers 14 residues. The V gene end was trimmed by 8 bases and the J gene end by 5 bases; junction bases not matched to a gene: 8.

This clone was found a few times. The chain couples TRBV4-2 to TRBJ1-2; D might be TRBD1 (5 bases). This CDR3 is built from 16 residues. CDR1 is LGHNA, CDR2 YNFKEQ, per germline. V was clipped by 0 bases and J by 5 bases, with 16 bases between them. The chain's CDR3 is CASSQDWPGNIYGYTF. In nucleotides, the CDR3 is TGTGCCAGCAGCCAAGATTGGCCAGGGAACATTTATGGCTACACCTTC.

The chain links TRBV6-1 to TRBJ2-2; 7 positions match TRBD1. Germline assignment: CDR1 MNHNS and CDR2 SASEGT. V shed 4 bases and J 4 bases; nucleotides not matched to a gene: 6. The CDR3 consists of 15 residues. CDR3 protein: CASSAKTGSTGELFF. CDR3 bases: TGTGCCAGCAGTGCAAAGACAGGGTCCACCGGGGAGCTGTTTTTT.

This chain joins TRBV15 and TRBJ2-3; no reliable D call. The CDR3 has 12 residues. V was trimmed by 3 bases and J by 9 bases, leaving 10 bases between them. The V gene's germline CDR1 is LNHNV and CDR2 YYDKDF (reference sequence). This CDR3 is CATSRVWGTQYF. The CDR3 nucleotides are TGTGCCACCAGCAGGGTATGGGGAACGCAGTATTTT. Using reference TRBV15 and TRBJ2-3 for the parts outside the CDR3, the full variable domain is DAMVIQNPRYQVTQFGKPVTLSCSQTLNHNVMYWYQQKSSQAPKLLFHYYDKDFNNEADTPDNFQSRRPNTSFCFLDIRSPGLGDTAMYLCATSRVWGTQYFGPGTRLTVL.

This chain connects TRBV9 to TRBJ1-5, with TRBD1 matching over 8 bases. V lost 1 base to trimming and J lost 4 bases; unmatched junction nucleotides: 1. This CDR3 has 14 residues. The V gene's germline CDR1 is SGDLS and CDR2 YYNGEE. The CDR3 DNA sequence: TGTGCCAGCAGCGTAACAGGGGGTAATCAGCCCCAGCATTTT. Translating gives CASSVTGGNQPQHF.

The chain couples TRBV5-1 to TRBJ2-1; 10 bases match TRBD2. V was clipped by 4 bases and J by 10 bases; unmatched bases: 11. CDR3 size: 15 residues. Germline V CDR1 and CDR2: SGHRS, YFSETQ. The CDR3 coding sequence is TGCGCCAGCAGCCCCGGGACTAGCGCCCTCGGCGAGCAGTTCTTC. It yields the protein CASSPGTSALGEQFF.

The V and J genes are TRBV7-3 and TRBJ2-1, with TRBD2 identical over 8 bases. The V and J ends lost 3 bases and 8 bases, in that order; junction bases with no gene match: 6. Germline V lookup: CDR1 SGHTA, CDR2 FQGTGA. CDR3 size: 14 residues. The CDR3, as DNA: TGTGCCAGCAGCTTCTTAGCGGGAAGCCATGAGCAGTTCTTC. Amino acids: CASSFLAGSHEQFF.

This chain joins TRBV18 and TRBJ2-1; TRBD2 is a possible D gene (5 bases). The germline V gene encodes CDR1 KGHSH and CDR2 LQKENI. This CDR3 region has 17 residues. V shed 3 bases and J shed 9 bases, with 24 bases lying between them. The CDR3 coding sequence is TGTGCCAGCTCACCTAACTCCCTGCAGGCCGATCGGGGTGAGCAGTTCTTC. It translates to CASSPNSLQADRGEQFF.

The chain employs TRBV29-1 and TRBJ2-1, with D uncertain. Germline assignment: CDR1 SQVTM and CDR2 ANQGSEA. The CDR3 is 12 amino acids. V gave up 8 bases and J gave up 0 bases, with 8 bases separating them. CDR3 nucleotide sequence: TGCAGCCTGGGCGGCTCCTACAATGAGCAGTTCTTC. It codes for CSLGGSYNEQFF.

V is TRBV7-9 and J is TRBJ2-1, with TRBD2 matching 8 bases. The CDR3 has 15 amino acids. The V gene's germline CDR1 is SEHNR and CDR2 FQNEAQ (reference sequence). J was trimmed by 9 bases and V by 5 bases; bases with no gene match: 12. CDR3 nucleotides: TGTGCCAGCAGCCCGGGACTAGGGTGGTTCGGTGAGCAGTTCTTC. The encoded protein is CASSPGLGWFGEQFF.

The chain combines TRBV28 with TRBJ1-2; D is uncertain. Trimming shortened V by 7 bases and J by 5 bases, and 14 bases separated the two germline ends. This CDR3 spans 13 amino acids. Germline V gene sequence: CDR1 MDHEN, CDR2 SYDVKM. The CDR3 spells CASTRESEYGYTF. The CDR3 DNA reads as TGTGCCAGCACAAGGGAATCTGAATATGGCTACACCTTC.